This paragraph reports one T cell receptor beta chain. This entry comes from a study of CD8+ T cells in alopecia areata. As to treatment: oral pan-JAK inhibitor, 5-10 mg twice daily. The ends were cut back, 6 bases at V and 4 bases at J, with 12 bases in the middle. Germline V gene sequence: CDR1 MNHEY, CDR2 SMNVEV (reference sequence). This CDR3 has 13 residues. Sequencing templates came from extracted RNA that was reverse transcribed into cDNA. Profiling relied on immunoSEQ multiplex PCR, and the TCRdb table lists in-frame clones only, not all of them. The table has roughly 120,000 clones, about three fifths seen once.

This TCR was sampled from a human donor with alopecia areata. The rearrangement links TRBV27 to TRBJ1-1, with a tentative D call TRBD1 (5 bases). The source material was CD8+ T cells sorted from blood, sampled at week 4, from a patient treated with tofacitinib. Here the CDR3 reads CASSQGWITEAFF. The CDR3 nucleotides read TGTGCCAGCAGCCAGGGCTGGATCACTGAAGCTTTCTTT.